There are a few counts of the clone carrying this T cell receptor (beta chain). The record originates from a study of blood T cell repertoires in COVID-19. Looking at the study overall: From T cells, B-cell-depleted T cells, or PBMCs came the material, which was cDNA or gDNA.

Produced via immunoSEQ multiplex PCR; TCRdb's table is partial and in-frame only. Here the sample spans 300,000 or so clones, roughly 90% being singletons. CDR3 length: 15 amino acids. Trimming cost V 0 bases and J 0 bases, with 9 bases left between them. The V gene's germline CDR1 is SGHRS and CDR2 YFSETQ. Enrolment of Seattle patients took place during active infection, and they were followed longitudinally. The sample consisted of peripheral blood. This clonotype originated in a woman in her 30s with COVID-19, enrolled during active disease. The V and J genes are TRBV5-1 and TRBJ1-1; D is unresolved. Written as DNA, the CDR3 is TGCGCCAGCAGCTTGGGAGGCAGTATGAACACTGAAGCTTTCTTT. Translating gives CASSLGGSMNTEAFF.